This passage covers 30 T cell receptor beta chains from one sample sequenced in a study of Ad26.COV2.S vaccination and SARS-CoV-2 variants. Treatment indicated: around 19 received Ad26.COV2.S at low or high dose, single or two shots; about 5 received placebo; per-sample allocation not given. At day 63 after the first vaccine or placebo injection, samples were drawn. Profiling relied on immunoSEQ multiplex PCR, and the TCRdb table lists in-frame clones only, not all of them. The data contain some 300,000 clones, 86% of them singletons. Specimen: peripheral blood, collected in a trial of Ad26.COV2.S vaccine versus placebo. The receptors shown here come from a person between 18 and 59 years old who received the Ad26.COV2.S COVID-19 vaccine or a placebo.

The chain couples TRBV19 to TRBJ2-1; D is ambiguous. The CDR3 contains 14 residues. V lost 3 bases and J 7 bases, leaving 13 bases between the germline ends. Germline assignment: CDR1 LNHDA and CDR2 SQIVND (reference sequence). The DNA of the CDR3 is TGTGCCAGTAGTATTTATCATGGTTCGAATGAGCAGTTCTTC. Amino acids: CASSIYHGSNEQFF.

The chain joins TRBV27 to TRBJ1-2; D possibly corresponds to TRBD1 (6 bases). This CDR3 is built from 14 residues. The germline V gene encodes CDR1 MNHEY and CDR2 SMNVEV (reference sequence). The V end was cut by 6 bases, the J end by 4 bases, with 15 bases between. CDR3 amino acids: CASRFEGGSYGYTF. The CDR3 DNA sequence: TGTGCCAGCAGATTCGAGGGGGGAAGCTATGGCTACACCTTC.

V is TRBV12-3 or TRBV12-4 and J is TRBJ1-6; D may be TRBD1 (5 bases). Between the trimmed V and J ends, which lost 3 bases and 7 bases, there was a span of 7 bases. The CDR3 extends over 13 amino acids. The CDR3 here is CASSLDINSPLHF. In nucleotides, the CDR3 is TGTGCCAGCAGTTTGGACATAAATTCACCCCTCCACTTT.

Written as DNA, the CDR3 is TGTGCCAGCAGCCGGGACGGGACCTACGAGCAGTACTTC. Amino acids: CASSRDGTYEQYF. V and J are TRBV11-2 and TRBJ2-7; the D call may be TRBD1 or TRBD2 (5 bases each). The CDR3 runs to 13 residues. The germline V and J ends were trimmed by 5 bases and 2 bases, with 10 bases remaining between them. The germline gives CDR1 SGHAT, CDR2 FQNNGV.

The V and J genes are TRBV18 and TRBJ1-2, with 7 bases lining up with TRBD1. The CDR3 length is 16 residues. V lost 3 bases, J lost 3 bases, and 10 bases stayed unmatched. Germline V lookup: CDR1 KGHSH, CDR2 LQKENI. The CDR3 region is CASSPWTGDTDYGYTF. The CDR3, as DNA: TGTGCCAGCTCACCTTGGACAGGAGATACCGACTATGGCTACACCTTC. Based on the CDR3 plus reference TRBV18 and TRBJ1-2, the full variable domain is NAGVMQNPRHLVRRRGQEARLRCSPMKGHSHVYWYRQLPEEGLKFMVYLQKENIIDESGMPKERFSAEFPKEGPSILRIQQVVRGDSAAYFCASSPWTGDTDYGYTFGSGTRLTVV.

This chain connects TRBV19 to TRBJ1-3, with 7 positions matching TRBD1. Germline V gives CDR1 LNHDA, CDR2 SQIVND (reference sequence). Trimming took 7 bases from V and 8 from J; bases not matched to a gene: 11. This CDR3 has 14 amino acids. CDR3 region: CASNPTGIFDTIYF. The CDR3 nucleotides are TGTGCCAGTAACCCGACAGGGATCTTCGACACCATATATTTT.

This clone turned up a few times. The chain is built from TRBV5-1 and TRBJ1-6; no clear D gene. CDR3 size: 15 residues. Germline V gives CDR1 SGHRS, CDR2 YFSETQ. V was cut by 0 bases and J by 9 bases, with 13 bases left in between. Here the CDR3 reads CASSLVGSGGSPLHF. Written as DNA, the CDR3 is TGCGCCAGCAGCTTGGTTGGCAGTGGTGGTTCACCCCTCCACTTT.

The gene calls are TRBV12-3 or TRBV12-4 and TRBJ1-1; D unclear. The V gene lost 4 bases and the J gene lost 4 bases, with 10 bases spanning the gap. This CDR3 is 13 amino acids long. The CDR3 is CASSSEWVTEAFF. DNA for the CDR3: TGTGCCAGCAGTTCAGAATGGGTCACTGAAGCTTTCTTT.

The gene calls are TRBV7-3 and TRBJ1-1; tentative D call: TRBD1 (6 bases). This CDR3 is 15 amino acids long. Trimming took 5 bases from V and 3 from J, leaving 16 bases between them. Germline CDR1 is SGHTA and CDR2 is FQGTGA. The CDR3 loop is CASSALSGGHTEAFF. The CDR3 region has the DNA TGTGCCAGCAGCGCCCTCTCCGGGGGGCACACTGAAGCTTTCTTT.

CDR3 DNA: TGTGCCTGGAGTGTACAGATCGGAAACACCATATATTTT. As protein: CAWSVQIGNTIYF. The rearrangement links TRBV30 to TRBJ1-3; D remains unclear. Germline V gives CDR1 GTSNPN, CDR2 SVGIG (reference sequence). This CDR3 spans 13 amino acids. Trimming pared 0 bases from V and 4 bases from J, leaving 7 bases between.

The chain carries TRBV5-1 and TRBJ2-5, with 10 positions matching TRBD1. The CDR3 loop spans 17 amino acids. The V and J ends lost 1 base and 0 bases, in that order; junction bases with no gene match: 6. Germline V CDR1 and CDR2: SGHRS, YFSETQ. CDR3 loop: CASSLFPGTGDQETQYF. DNA of the CDR3: TGCGCCAGCAGCTTGTTCCCCGGGACAGGGGACCAAGAGACCCAGTACTTC.

The chain has TRBV24-1 and TRBJ2-1; D is uncertain. V lost 4 bases and J 4 bases, leaving 7 bases between the germline ends. The germline gives CDR1 KGHDR, CDR2 SFDVKD. The CDR3 runs 13 residues. The CDR3 loop is CATSDISYNEQFF. CDR3 DNA: TGTGCCACCAGTGACATATCTTACAATGAGCAGTTCTTC.

The chain combines TRBV3-1 (or the pseudogene TRBV3-2) with TRBJ1-2, with D possibly being TRBD1 (5 bases). Germline V CDR1 and CDR2: LGHDT, YNNKEL (reference sequence). The CDR3 is made up of 14 amino acids. Trimming pared 0 bases from V and 7 bases from J, leaving 12 bases between. The CDR3 spells CASSQDGGGAGYTF. The CDR3 DNA is TGTGCCAGCAGCCAAGATGGGGGTGGGGCTGGCTACACCTTC.

The chain recombines TRBV6-5 with TRBJ2-7; D remains ambiguous. The CDR3 runs 13 residues. Germline V CDR1 and CDR2: MNHEY, SVGAGI. Trimming left V 0 bases short and J 3 bases short, with 6 bases between. The CDR3 reads CASSYSKGYEQYF. The CDR3 DNA reads TGTGCCAGCAGTTACTCGAAGGGCTACGAGCAGTACTTC.

This clone has a handful of counts. The sample holds other DNA sequences that translate to the same CDR3. The rearrangement links TRBV7-2 to TRBJ1-1; no firm D call. Germline CDR1 SGHTA, CDR2 FQGNSA. Trimming pared 3 bases from V and 0 bases from J, leaving 5 bases between. The CDR3 runs 13 residues. The CDR3 here is CASSFSVNTEAFF. CDR3 sequence (DNA): TGTGCCAGCAGCTTTTCGGTGAACACTGAAGCTTTCTTT.

This clone appeared a few times. The V call is TRBV5-1, the J call TRBJ2-5; a weak D match, TRBD1 (6 bases). The CDR3 runs 15 residues. Germline V gene sequence: CDR1 SGHRS, CDR2 YFSETQ. V dropped 4 bases and J dropped 2 bases, with 15 bases sitting between them. The DNA of the CDR3 is TGCGCCAGCAGCCCCACCGGACAGTTTCAAGAGACCCAGTACTTC. Amino acid sequence: CASSPTGQFQETQYF.

The chain has TRBV7-9 and TRBJ1-4; 11 bases fit TRBD1. Germline V gene lookup returns CDR1 SEHNR and CDR2 FQNEAQ (reference sequence). V was clipped by 5 bases and J by 8 bases; unmatched bases: 7. CDR3 length: 15 amino acids. In DNA, the CDR3 is TGTGCCAGCAGCCCTCGGACAGGGGGCCGAGAAAAACTGTTTTTT. The encoded protein is CASSPRTGGREKLFF.

The chain uses TRBV4-1 and TRBJ1-2; TRBD1 matches 11 bases. The CDR3 loop spans 16 amino acids. CDR1 MGHRA and CDR2 YSYEKL come from the germline V gene. V dropped 0 bases and J dropped 7; count of bases not matched to a gene: 7. The CDR3 reads CASSQDPGQGARGYTF. The CDR3 DNA is TGCGCCAGCAGCCAAGACCCCGGACAGGGGGCCCGTGGCTACACCTTC.

The V gene is TRBV9, the J gene TRBJ1-5; D is ambiguous. V shed 0 bases and J shed 4 bases, with 11 bases lying between them. This CDR3 region has 15 residues. Per the germline V gene, CDR1 is SGDLS and CDR2 is YYNGEE. CDR3 DNA sequence: TGTGCCAGCAGCGTAGGATGGGCAGCAAATCAGCCCCAGCATTTT. This sequence encodes CASSVGWAANQPQHF.

This clone was seen more than once but under ten times. In DNA, the CDR3 is TGCGCCAGCAGCCCCTTAGTCCCGACTAGCGGTTTGAACACCGGGGAGCTGTTTTTT. Its translation is CASSPLVPTSGLNTGELFF. The J gene is TRBJ2-2, the V gene TRBV5-1; 9 bases are a match to TRBD2. Germline V gene lookup returns CDR1 SGHRS and CDR2 YFSETQ. The CDR3 has 19 residues. With V trimmed by 4 bases and J by 1 base, 14 bases remained unmatched.

V gene TRBV11-2 combines with J gene TRBJ1-2; unclear D gene. This CDR3 has 15 amino acids. Germline loops: CDR1 SGHAT, CDR2 FQNNGV. V gave up 0 bases and J gave up 4 bases, with 12 bases separating them. The CDR3: CASSLELPGSYGYTF. The CDR3 DNA follows: TGTGCCAGCAGCTTAGAGCTCCCGGGGAGCTATGGCTACACCTTC.

The chain recombines TRBV5-1 with TRBJ2-2; D remains ambiguous. Germline V CDR1 and CDR2: SGHRS, YFSETQ. Trimming took off 2 bases at V and 10 bases at J, with 9 bases between the two ends. The CDR3 is made up of 12 amino acids. The CDR3 nucleotides are TGCGCCAGCAGCTTTAGTAACGAGGAGCTGTTTTTT. Encoded protein: CASSFSNEELFF.

The V call is TRBV9, the J call TRBJ2-1, with 8 bases identical to TRBD2. Losses at the gene ends were 1 base for V and 6 bases for J; bases not matched to a gene: 6. The germline CDR1 and CDR2 sequences are SGDLS and YYNGEE. CDR3 length equals 15 residues. This chain's CDR3 is CASSVTSGNFNEQFF. The CDR3 DNA reads TGTGCCAGCAGCGTAACTAGCGGAAACTTCAATGAGCAGTTCTTC.

The sample holds one count of this clone. The chain links TRBV27 to TRBJ1-4; TRBD1 might be the D (5 bases). Trimming took off 5 bases at V and 11 bases at J, with 21 bases between the two ends. The germline CDR1 and CDR2 sequences are MNHEY and SMNVEV (reference sequence). This CDR3 has 15 amino acids. The CDR3 here is CASSLETGVGRKLFF. As DNA, the CDR3 is TGTGCCAGCAGTCTAGAAACAGGTGTCGGAAGGAAACTGTTTTTT.

The chain employs TRBV11-2 and TRBJ1-6; 8 bases align to TRBD1. V lost 4 bases to trimming and J lost 2 bases; unmatched junction nucleotides: 13. Germline CDR1 SGHAT, CDR2 FQNNGV. CDR3 length: 19 amino acids. CDR3 sequence: CASSSGGQGAIAYNSPLHF. CDR3 in DNA: TGTGCCAGCAGCTCGGGGGGGCAGGGGGCAATCGCCTATAATTCACCCCTCCACTTT. The full variable domain, completed using reference TRBV11-2 and TRBJ1-6, is EAGVAQSPRYKIIEKRQSVAFWCNPISGHATLYWYQQILGQGPKLLIQFQNNGVVDDSQLPKDRFSAERLKGVDSTLKIQPAKLEDSAVYLCASSSGGQGAIAYNSPLHFGNGTRLTVT.

The V gene is TRBV13, the J gene TRBJ2-1, with 7 bases identical to TRBD1. Germline lookup yields CDR1 PRHDT and CDR2 FYEKMQ (reference sequence). Trimming removed 4 bases from V and 10 bases from J; junction bases left unmatched: 7. CDR3 length: 13 amino acids. The CDR3 here is CASSSDRMREQFF. CDR3 coding DNA: TGTGCCAGCAGCTCGGACAGGATGAGGGAGCAGTTCTTC.

With regard to this clone: The same CDR3 is also encoded by other DNA sequences in this sample. The J gene is TRBJ2-2, the V gene TRBV2; D call uncertain. Trimming left V 6 bases short and J 0 bases short, with 5 bases between. Germline-derived CDR1 and CDR2 are SNHLY and FYNNEI. The CDR3 is 13 amino acids. CDR3 amino acids: CASRSANTGELFF. CDR3 nucleotide sequence: TGTGCCAGCAGATCAGCGAACACCGGGGAGCTGTTTTTT.

Here the CDR3 reads CASSPLDRAIQGYTF. In nucleotides, the CDR3 is TGTGCCAGCAGCCCGTTGGACAGGGCAATTCAGGGCTACACCTTC. V is TRBV3-1 (or the pseudogene TRBV3-2) and J is TRBJ1-2, with TRBD1 matching over 8 bases. With V trimmed by 4 bases and J by 8 bases, 12 bases remained unmatched. Germline V CDR1 and CDR2: LGHDT, YNNKEL (reference sequence). This CDR3 is 15 amino acids long.

This clone was detected ten times or more. V usage is TRBV25-1 and J usage is TRBJ2-7, with D perhaps matching TRBD1 (5 bases). Germline lookup yields CDR1 MGHDK and CDR2 SYGVNS. The CDR3 is made up of 15 amino acids. The V and J ends lost 6 bases and 1 base respectively, with 16 bases between them. The CDR3 is CASSPANQGSYEQYF. CDR3 nucleotides: TGTGCCAGCAGCCCTGCGAACCAGGGATCCTACGAGCAGTACTTC.

V is TRBV19 and J is TRBJ2-7, with D hard to call. From germline, CDR1 is LNHDA and CDR2 SQIVND (reference sequence). V lost 5 bases, J lost 6 bases, and 11 bases lay in between. The CDR3 runs to 12 residues. CDR3 amino acids: CASSPAWGEQYF. The CDR3 DNA is TGTGCCAGTAGTCCGGCGTGGGGCGAGCAGTACTTC.